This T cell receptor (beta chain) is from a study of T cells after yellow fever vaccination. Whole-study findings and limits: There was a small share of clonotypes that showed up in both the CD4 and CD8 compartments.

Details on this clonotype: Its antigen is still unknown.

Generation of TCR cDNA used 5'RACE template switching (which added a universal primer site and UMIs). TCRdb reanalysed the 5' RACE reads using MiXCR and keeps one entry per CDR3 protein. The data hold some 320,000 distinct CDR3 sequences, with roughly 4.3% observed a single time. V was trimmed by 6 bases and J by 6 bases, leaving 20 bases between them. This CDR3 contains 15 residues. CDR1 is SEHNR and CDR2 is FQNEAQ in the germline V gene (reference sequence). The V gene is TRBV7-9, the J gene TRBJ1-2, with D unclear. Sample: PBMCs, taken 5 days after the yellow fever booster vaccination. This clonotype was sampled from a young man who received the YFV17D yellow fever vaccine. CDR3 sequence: CASSHRHTRSHGYTF. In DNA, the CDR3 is TGTGCCAGCAGTCATAGACACACCAGGAGTCATGGCTACACCTTC. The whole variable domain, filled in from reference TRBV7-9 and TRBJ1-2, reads DTGVSQNPRHKITKRGQNVTFRCDPISEHNRLYWYRQTLGQGPEFLTYFQNEAQLEKSRLLSDRFSAERPKGSFSTLEIQRTEQGDSAMYLCASSHRHTRSHGYTFGSGTRLTVV.